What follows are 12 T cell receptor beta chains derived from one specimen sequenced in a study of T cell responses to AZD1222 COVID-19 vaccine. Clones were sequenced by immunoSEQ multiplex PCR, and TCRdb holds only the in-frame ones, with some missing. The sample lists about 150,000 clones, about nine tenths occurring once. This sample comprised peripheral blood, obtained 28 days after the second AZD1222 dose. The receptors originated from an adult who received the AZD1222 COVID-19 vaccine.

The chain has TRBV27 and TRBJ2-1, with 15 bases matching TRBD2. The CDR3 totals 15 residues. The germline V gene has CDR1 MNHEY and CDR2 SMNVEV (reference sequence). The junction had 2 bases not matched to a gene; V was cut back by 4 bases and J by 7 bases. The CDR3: CASSSGTSGRNEQFF. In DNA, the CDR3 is TGTGCCAGCAGTTCCGGGACTAGCGGGAGGAATGAGCAGTTCTTC.

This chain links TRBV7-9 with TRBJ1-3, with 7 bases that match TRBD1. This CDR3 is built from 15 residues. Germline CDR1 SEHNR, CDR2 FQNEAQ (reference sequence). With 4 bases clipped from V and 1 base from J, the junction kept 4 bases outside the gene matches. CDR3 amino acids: CASSSGQPSGNTIYF. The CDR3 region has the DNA TGTGCCAGCAGCTCGGGACAGCCATCTGGAAACACCATATATTTT.

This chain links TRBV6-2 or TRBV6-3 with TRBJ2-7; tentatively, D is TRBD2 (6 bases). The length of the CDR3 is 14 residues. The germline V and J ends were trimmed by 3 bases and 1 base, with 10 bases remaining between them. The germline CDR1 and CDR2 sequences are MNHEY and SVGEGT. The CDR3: CASSYMGGSYEQYF. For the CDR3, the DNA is TGTGCCAGCAGTTATATGGGGGGATCCTACGAGCAGTACTTC.

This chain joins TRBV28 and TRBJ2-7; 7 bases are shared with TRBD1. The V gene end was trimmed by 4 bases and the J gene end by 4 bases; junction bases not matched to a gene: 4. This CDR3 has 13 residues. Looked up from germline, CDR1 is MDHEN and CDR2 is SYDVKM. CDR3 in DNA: TGTGCCAGCAGTTCCTTCAGGGGGTACGAGCAGTACTTC. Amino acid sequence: CASSSFRGYEQYF.

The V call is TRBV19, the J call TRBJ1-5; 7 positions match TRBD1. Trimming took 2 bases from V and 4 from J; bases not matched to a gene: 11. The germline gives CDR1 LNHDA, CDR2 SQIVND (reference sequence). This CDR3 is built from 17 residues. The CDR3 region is CASSIIIRTGENQPQHF. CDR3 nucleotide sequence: TGTGCCAGTAGTATAATAATAAGGACAGGAGAAAATCAGCCCCAGCATTTT. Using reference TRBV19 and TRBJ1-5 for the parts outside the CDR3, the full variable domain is DGGITQSPKYLFRKEGQNVTLSCEQNLNHDAMYWYRQDPGQGLRLIYYSQIVNDFQKGDIAEGYSVSREKKESFPLTVTSAQKNPTAFYLCASSIIIRTGENQPQHFGDGTRLSIL.

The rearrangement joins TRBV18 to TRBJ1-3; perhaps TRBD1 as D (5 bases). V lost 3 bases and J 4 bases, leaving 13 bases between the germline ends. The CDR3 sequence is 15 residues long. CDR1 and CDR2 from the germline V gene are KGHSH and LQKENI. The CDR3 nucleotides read TGTGCCAGCTCACCCGGAAGGGGTCAAGGAAACACCATATATTTT. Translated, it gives CASSPGRGQGNTIYF.

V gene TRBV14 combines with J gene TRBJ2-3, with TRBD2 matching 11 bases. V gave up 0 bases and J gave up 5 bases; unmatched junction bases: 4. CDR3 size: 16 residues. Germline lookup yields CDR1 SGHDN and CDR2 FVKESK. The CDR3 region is CASSQDGTSGRDTQYF. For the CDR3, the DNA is TGTGCCAGCAGCCAAGACGGGACTAGCGGTAGAGATACGCAGTATTTT.

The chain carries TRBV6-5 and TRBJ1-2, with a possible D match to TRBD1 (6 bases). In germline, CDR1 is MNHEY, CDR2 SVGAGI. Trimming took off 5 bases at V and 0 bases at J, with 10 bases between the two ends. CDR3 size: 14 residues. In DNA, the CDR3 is TGTGCCAGCAGTCAGACAGGTTCTAACTATGGCTACACCTTC. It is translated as CASSQTGSNYGYTF.

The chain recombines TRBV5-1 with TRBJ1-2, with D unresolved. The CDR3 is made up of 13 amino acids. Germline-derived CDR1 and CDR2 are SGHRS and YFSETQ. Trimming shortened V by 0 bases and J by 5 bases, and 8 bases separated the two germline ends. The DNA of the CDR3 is TGCGCCAGCAGCTTGGACGGCCTATATGGCTACACCTTC. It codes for CASSLDGLYGYTF.

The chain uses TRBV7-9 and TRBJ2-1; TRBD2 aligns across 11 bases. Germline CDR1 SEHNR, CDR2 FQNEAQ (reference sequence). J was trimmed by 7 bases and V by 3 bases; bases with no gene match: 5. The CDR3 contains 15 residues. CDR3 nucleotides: TGTGCCAGCAGCTTTGCGACTAGCGGGATAAATGAGCAGTTCTTC. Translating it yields CASSFATSGINEQFF.

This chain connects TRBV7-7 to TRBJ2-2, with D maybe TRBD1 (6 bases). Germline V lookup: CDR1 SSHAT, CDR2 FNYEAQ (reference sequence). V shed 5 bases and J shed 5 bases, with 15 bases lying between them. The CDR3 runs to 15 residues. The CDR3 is CASSRGQRETGELFF. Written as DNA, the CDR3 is TGTGCCAGCAGCCGGGGACAAAGGGAGACCGGGGAGCTGTTTTTT.

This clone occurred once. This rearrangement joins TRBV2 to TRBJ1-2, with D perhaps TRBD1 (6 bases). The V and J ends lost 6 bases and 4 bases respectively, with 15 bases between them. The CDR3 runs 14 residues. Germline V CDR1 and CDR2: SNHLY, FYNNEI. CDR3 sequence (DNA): TGTGCCAGCAGCACCCAGGGGTCCCTCTATGGCTACACCTTC. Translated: CASSTQGSLYGYTF.